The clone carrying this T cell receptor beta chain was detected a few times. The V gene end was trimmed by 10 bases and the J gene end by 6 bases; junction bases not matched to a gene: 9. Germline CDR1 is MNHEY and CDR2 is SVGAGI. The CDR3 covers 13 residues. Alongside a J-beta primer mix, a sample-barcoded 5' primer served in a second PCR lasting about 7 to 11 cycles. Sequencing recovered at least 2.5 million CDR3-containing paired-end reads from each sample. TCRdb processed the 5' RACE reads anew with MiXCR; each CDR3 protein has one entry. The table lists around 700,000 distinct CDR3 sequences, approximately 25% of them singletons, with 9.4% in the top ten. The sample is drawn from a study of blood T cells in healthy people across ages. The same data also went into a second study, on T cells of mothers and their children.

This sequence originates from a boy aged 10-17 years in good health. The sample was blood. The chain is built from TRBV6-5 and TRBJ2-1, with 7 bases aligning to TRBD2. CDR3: CATTLAGVNEQFF. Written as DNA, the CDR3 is TGTGCCACCACTTTAGCGGGCGTCAATGAGCAGTTCTTC.